The text below deals with one T cell receptor (beta chain). Its antigen is currently unknown. V gave up 3 bases and J gave up 0 bases, with 16 bases separating them. In germline, CDR1 is SGDLS, CDR2 YYNGEE. The CDR3 spans 16 residues. This specimen comes from a study of radiation and T cells in renal cell carcinoma. Whole-study findings and limits: No pretreatment tumor biopsies were available for baseline clonotypes.

Sequencing was performed with immunoSEQ multiplex PCR; in TCRdb, only in-frame clones are kept and a portion is missing. The sample lists more than 120,000 clones; about 86% were seen once. Time point in this sample: blood 4 weeks post-SBRT, at nephrectomy. Sample treatment: 15 Gy SBRT to primary tumor, nephrectomy 4 weeks later. Radiation-treated patients gave blood at baseline, week 2 and week 4. This sequence joins TRBV9 and TRBJ2-7; tentative D call: TRBD1 (6 bases). The sequence was collected from a woman in her 50s with renal cell carcinoma. Material: blood, obtained from a patient whose treatment included radiotherapy and nephrectomy. CDR3 sequence (DNA): TGTGCCAGCAGCGGTCCGGGACACGAGACCTCCTACGAGCAGTACTTC. Protein: CASSGPGHETSYEQYF.